One and the same sample provided the 21 T cell receptor beta chains below, sequenced in a study of cytomegalovirus exposure and HLA in healthy donors. With 60 Vbeta and 13 Jbeta primers, the PCR was carried out. Method: immunoSEQ multiplex PCR; TCRdb's copy keeps in-frame clones and lacks some. Of over 150,000 clones in the sample, about four fifths are singletons; the top ten hold approximately 2.9%. Sequenced sample: PBMCs. The receptors come from a male donor in good health and CMV-seronegative.

The chain uses TRBV6-1 and TRBJ1-5; D is unclear. This CDR3 comprises 13 residues. Trimming left V 5 bases short and J 2 bases short, with 7 bases between. The germline V gene encodes CDR1 MNHNS and CDR2 SASEGT. CDR3 loop: CASSMSGNQPQHF. CDR3 sequence (DNA): TGTGCCAGCAGTATGTCGGGCAATCAGCCCCAGCATTTT.

This sequence joins TRBV27 and TRBJ2-3; D call uncertain. Looked up from germline, CDR1 is MNHEY and CDR2 is SMNVEV (reference sequence). The CDR3 covers 14 residues. The V end lost 6 bases, the J end lost 6 bases, and 16 bases lay between the germline ends. In DNA, the CDR3 is TGTGCCAGCAGGCCCGTCAGCGCCTGGGATACGCAGTATTTT. Translated, it gives CASRPVSAWDTQYF.

J is TRBJ1-2 and V is TRBV6-5, with TRBD1 identical over 11 bases. CDR1 is MNHEY and CDR2 is SVGAGI in the germline V gene. This CDR3 has 14 residues. V gave up 6 bases and J gave up 3 bases; unmatched junction bases: 3. The CDR3 sequence: CASRWTGGDYGYTF. The CDR3 bases are TGTGCCAGCAGGTGGACAGGGGGCGACTATGGCTACACCTTC.

J is TRBJ1-1 and V is TRBV7-6, with D hard to call. CDR3 length equals 14 residues. The V and J ends lost 5 bases and 1 base respectively, with 11 bases between them. Germline-derived CDR1 and CDR2 are SGHVS and FNYEAQ. CDR3 sequence: CASSPNRGNTEAFF. In DNA form, the CDR3 reads TGTGCCAGCAGCCCAAATCGGGGGAACACTGAAGCTTTCTTT.

The chain links TRBV9 to TRBJ1-2; 7 nucleotides align to TRBD1. The CDR3 consists of 14 residues. V shed 4 bases and J 2 bases; nucleotides not matched to a gene: 5. Germline CDR1 and CDR2: SGDLS and YYNGEE. The CDR3 loop is CASSPTGSNYGYTF. Written as DNA, the CDR3 is TGTGCCAGCAGCCCGACAGGGAGCAACTATGGCTACACCTTC.

The chain links TRBV29-1 to TRBJ2-1; D might be TRBD1 (6 bases). This CDR3 is built from 13 residues. Looked up from germline, CDR1 is SQVTM and CDR2 is ANQGSEA. V lost 3 bases to trimming and J lost 6 bases, with 12 bases between them. Written as DNA, the CDR3 is TGCAGCGTTGATAGGGACAATGTCAATGAGCAGTTCTTC. Translated: CSVDRDNVNEQFF.

V is TRBV4-2 and J is TRBJ1-1; 9 bases fit TRBD1. Trimming took 3 bases from V and 3 from J; bases not matched to a gene: 5. Germline V gives CDR1 LGHNA, CDR2 YNFKEQ. This CDR3 comprises 15 residues. CDR3 sequence (DNA): TGTGCCAGCAGCCAGGGACAGGGATTGGACACTGAAGCTTTCTTT. Encoded protein: CASSQGQGLDTEAFF.

This clone came up once. The V call is TRBV28, the J call TRBJ2-1, with 15 nucleotides matching TRBD2. V shed 1 base, J shed 8 bases, and the junction held 3 bases outside the gene matches. The germline gives CDR1 MDHEN, CDR2 SYDVKM. The CDR3 has 16 residues. This CDR3 reads CASSLSGTSGRYEQFF. In DNA, the CDR3 is TGTGCCAGCAGTTTATCCGGGACTAGCGGGAGGTATGAGCAGTTCTTC.

V gene TRBV5-6 combines with J gene TRBJ1-1; a possible D gene is TRBD1 (6 bases). The CDR3 runs 14 residues. V lost 0 bases, J lost 5 bases, and 11 bases lay in between. Looked up from germline, CDR1 is SGHDT and CDR2 is YYEEEE. CDR3 protein: CASSLGRRGTEAFF. DNA for the CDR3: TGTGCCAGCAGCTTGGGTCGCAGGGGAACTGAAGCTTTCTTT.

CDR3 bases: TGCAGCGTTAGGGGTGACAGGAAGACAGATACGCAGTATTTT. Translating it yields CSVRGDRKTDTQYF. This chain joins TRBV29-1 and TRBJ2-3, with a weak D call TRBD1 (6 bases). Germline V gene data show CDR1 as SQVTM and CDR2 as ANQGSEA. The CDR3 has 14 residues. Trimming shortened V by 5 bases and J by 3 bases, and 15 bases separated the two germline ends.

The chain is built from TRBV11-3 and TRBJ2-1; 8 nucleotides agree with TRBD2. The CDR3 consists of 16 residues. V dropped 8 bases and J dropped 3; count of bases not matched to a gene: 12. The germline CDR1 and CDR2 sequences are SGHNT and YENEEA. CDR3 bases: TGTGCCAGCGGGACTAGTGGTGGAAGTAGCTACAATGAGCAGTTCTTC. Translation gives CASGTSGGSSYNEQFF.

V gene TRBV4-2 combines with J gene TRBJ2-4, with D unclear. CDR1 and CDR2 from the germline V gene are LGHNA and YNFKEQ. V lost 0 bases and J 4 bases, leaving 10 bases between the germline ends. This CDR3 region has 15 residues. Here the CDR3 reads CASSQEVTGKNIQYF. CDR3 DNA: TGTGCCAGCAGCCAAGAGGTAACCGGGAAAAACATTCAGTACTTC.

The V and J genes are TRBV28 and TRBJ2-6; 8 bases map to TRBD2. This CDR3 comprises 17 residues. Germline CDR1 and CDR2: MDHEN and SYDVKM. The junction had 1 base not matched to a gene; V was cut back by 0 bases and J by 0 bases. This CDR3 reads CASSLWRGDSGANVLTF. The CDR3 nucleotides are TGTGCCAGCAGTTTATGGCGGGGGGACTCTGGGGCCAACGTCCTGACTTTC. The variable domain in full, with the rest retrieved from reference TRBV28 and TRBJ2-6, is DVKVTQSSRYLVKRTGEKVFLECVQDMDHENMFWYRQDPGLGLRLIYFSYDVKMKEKGDIPEGYSVSREKKERFSLILESASTNQTSMYLCASSLWRGDSGANVLTFGAGSRLTVL.

The CDR3 is CASSRLAGGYNEQFF. The CDR3 nucleotides read TGTGCCAGCAGCCGCCTAGCGGGGGGATACAATGAGCAGTTCTTC. The gene calls are TRBV6-6 and TRBJ2-1; 11 bases line up with TRBD2. Germline V gives CDR1 MNHNY, CDR2 SVGAGI (reference sequence). V dropped 6 bases and J dropped 4; count of bases not matched to a gene: 5. The CDR3 is 15 amino acids.

J is TRBJ1-5 and V is TRBV6-1; TRBD1 might be the D (5 bases). Germline V gene lookup returns CDR1 MNHNS and CDR2 SASEGT. Trimming stripped 3 bases from V and 7 bases from J, with 16 bases between. CDR3 length: 15 residues. CDR3 nucleotides: TGTGCCAGCAGTGACAGGGATCTATCAAGGCAGCCCCAGCATTTT. This encodes CASSDRDLSRQPQHF.

The V gene is TRBV28, the J gene TRBJ1-2; the match to TRBD1 covers 9 bases. Germline values: CDR1 MDHEN, CDR2 SYDVKM. This CDR3 region has 13 residues. With 6 bases clipped from V and 6 bases from J, the junction kept 5 bases outside the gene matches. The CDR3 here is CASRMNRGHGYTF. The CDR3 nucleotides read TGTGCCAGCAGAATGAACAGGGGGCATGGCTACACCTTC.

Here the CDR3 DNA reads TGTGCCAGCAGTCCCAGGGACAGGGACGACGAGCAGTACTTC. As protein: CASSPRDRDDEQYF. The chain joins TRBV28 to TRBJ2-7, with 9 bases aligning to TRBD1. Trimming cost V 5 bases and J 5 bases; bases outside gene matches: 7. The CDR3 is made up of 14 amino acids. CDR1 and CDR2 from the germline V gene are MDHEN and SYDVKM.

The rearrangement links TRBV6-5 to TRBJ2-7; 7 bases agree with TRBD2. Germline lookup yields CDR1 MNHEY and CDR2 SVGAGI. The CDR3 length is 14 residues. V was pared by 0 bases and J by 6 bases, with 5 bases of the junction left unmatched. The CDR3 here is CASSYSREWFEQYF. The CDR3 coding sequence is TGTGCCAGCAGTTACTCGCGGGAGTGGTTCGAGCAGTACTTC.

This rearrangement joins TRBV5-4 to TRBJ1-1, with 9 bases aligning to TRBD1. CDR3 size: 16 residues. Trimming removed 4 bases from V and 5 bases from J; junction bases left unmatched: 12. Looked up from germline, CDR1 is SGHNT and CDR2 is YYREEE (reference sequence). CDR3 sequence reads: CASSTAYRGLRTEAFF. DNA for the CDR3: TGTGCCAGCAGCACAGCTTACAGGGGGCTAAGAACTGAAGCTTTCTTT.

This clone was detected only once. The chain is built from TRBV10-3 and TRBJ2-7, with D possibly matching TRBD2 (7 bases). The ends were cut back, 2 bases at V and 7 bases at J, with 12 bases in the middle. Germline assignment: CDR1 ENHRY and CDR2 SYGVKD. The CDR3 has 13 amino acids. CDR3 sequence (DNA): TGTGCCATCAGTGAGGGGGGGGCAGAGGAGCAGTACTTC. It translates to CAISEGGAEEQYF.

A single count supports this clone. Written as DNA, the CDR3 is TGCAGCGTTATGCGCGATACGCAGTATTTT. Protein: CSVMRDTQYF. V gene TRBV29-1 combines with J gene TRBJ2-3; D call uncertain. This CDR3 is 10 amino acids long. Per the germline V gene, CDR1 is SQVTM and CDR2 is ANQGSEA. Trimming shortened V by 5 bases and J by 6 bases, and 6 bases separated the two germline ends.